The 17 T cell receptor beta chains given below trace back to one sample, sequenced in a study of blood T cell repertoires in COVID-19. TCRdb's copy holds only in-frame clones and misses some; the assay was immunoSEQ multiplex PCR. The sample has approximately 210,000 clones, approximately 73% seen once. Sequenced: PBMCs or T cells enriched from blood (not recorded which). The origin of the receptors is a woman aged 45-60 years with acute COVID-19.

The V and J genes are TRBV3-1 (or the pseudogene TRBV3-2) and TRBJ2-7, with 9 bases matching TRBD2. The CDR3 spans 15 residues. Looked up from germline, CDR1 is LGHDT and CDR2 is YNNKEL (reference sequence). The trim removed 0 bases at V and 3 bases at J, leaving 3 bases unmatched. The DNA of the CDR3 is TGTGCCAGCAGCCAAGAGTCTAGCGGGAACTACGAGCAGTACGTC. Protein sequence: CASSQESSGNYEQYV.

This clone has more than one count but fewer than ten. This chain joins TRBV2 and TRBJ2-7; a weak D match, TRBD1 (6 bases). The CDR3 extends over 12 amino acids. From germline, CDR1 is SNHLY and CDR2 FYNNEI. Trimming stripped 6 bases from V and 3 bases from J, with 9 bases between. CDR3 nucleotide sequence: TGTGCCAGCAGAGGACAGATCTACGAGCAGTACGTC. Translated: CASRGQIYEQYV.

The V and J genes are TRBV15 and TRBJ1-5; 8 bases fit TRBD1. The ends lost 3 bases at V and 3 bases at J; junction bases unmatched: 1. The germline CDR1 and CDR2 sequences are LNHNV and YYDKDF (reference sequence). The CDR3 has 14 amino acids. The CDR3 DNA follows: TGTGCCACCAGCAGGGACAGGGTCAATCAGCCCCAGCATTTT. It translates to CATSRDRVNQPQHF.

In this sample, this clone turned up a few times. The chain has TRBV15 and TRBJ2-3; TRBD1 matches at 9 bases. V dropped 3 bases and J dropped 2; count of bases not matched to a gene: 9. Germline-derived CDR1 and CDR2 are LNHNV and YYDKDF (reference sequence). The CDR3 has 17 amino acids. The CDR3 region has the DNA TGTGCCACCAGCAGCTCTTCCCGGGACAGGGTCACAGATACGCAGTATTTT. Its translation: CATSSSSRDRVTDTQYF.

The rearrangement uses TRBV10-2 and TRBJ2-3, with 10 bases identical to TRBD2. Trimming cost V 6 bases and J 7 bases; bases outside gene matches: 4. This CDR3 is 13 amino acids long. The germline gives CDR1 WSHSY, CDR2 SAAADI. The CDR3 bases are TGCGCCAGCAGCAGCGGGGGGGAGTATACGCAGTATTTT. Protein sequence: CASSSGGEYTQYF.

In its sample, this clone was seen a few times. V gene TRBV5-5 combines with J gene TRBJ1-3; 7 bases match TRBD1. Germline CDR1 is SGHKS and CDR2 is YYEKEE (reference sequence). The CDR3 spans 16 residues. Germline trimming cut 5 bases from V and 0 bases from J; bases unmatched to any gene: 8. CDR3 sequence reads: CASSPIGGHSGNTIYF. CDR3 DNA sequence: TGTGCCAGCAGTCCGATAGGGGGCCACTCTGGAAACACCATATATTTT.

This clone was found once. The V gene is TRBV13, the J gene TRBJ1-1; 8 bases line up with TRBD1. The CDR3 sequence is 17 residues long. Trimming at V came to 2 bases and at J to 1 base, leaving 9 bases not matched to a gene. The V gene's germline CDR1 is PRHDT and CDR2 FYEKMQ (reference sequence). DNA of the CDR3: TGTGCCAGCAGCTTAACCCCAGGGGGCGGCTCGAACACTGAAGCTTTCTTT. This codes for CASSLTPGGGSNTEAFF.

The chain recombines TRBV7-8 with TRBJ2-1; 12 bases fit TRBD2. Germline V gene sequence: CDR1 SGHVS, CDR2 FQNEAQ. Germline trimming cut 1 base from V and 4 bases from J; bases unmatched to any gene: 2. CDR3 size: 16 residues. The CDR3, as DNA: TGTGCCAGCAGCTTAGAGACTAGCGGGGGATACAATGAGCAGTTCTTC. Translation: CASSLETSGGYNEQFF.

The gene calls are TRBV2 and TRBJ1-5, with 8 bases lining up with TRBD1. CDR3 length: 15 residues. V lost 6 bases and J lost 3; bases outside the gene matches: 7. The germline V gene encodes CDR1 SNHLY and CDR2 FYNNEI. DNA of the CDR3: TGTGCCAGCAGAGGACAGGGAATTCACAATCAGCCCCAGCATTTT. This encodes CASRGQGIHNQPQHF. Based on the CDR3 plus reference TRBV2 and TRBJ1-5, the full variable domain is EPEVTQTPSHQVTQMGQEVILRCVPISNHLYFYWYRQILGQKVEFLVSFYNNEISEKSEIFDDQFSVERPDGSNFTLKIRSTKLEDSAMYFCASRGQGIHNQPQHFGDGTRLSIL.

The chain has TRBV9 and TRBJ1-1, with TRBD1 matching 7 bases. CDR3 size: 15 residues. The V and J ends lost 3 bases and 3 bases, in that order; junction bases with no gene match: 8. The germline V gene has CDR1 SGDLS and CDR2 YYNGEE. CDR3 in DNA: TGTGCCAGCAGCGACCGACAGGGCTGGGACACTGAAGCTTTCTTT. Protein sequence: CASSDRQGWDTEAFF.

The chain employs TRBV2 and TRBJ1-2; 9 positions match TRBD1. Looked up from germline, CDR1 is SNHLY and CDR2 is FYNNEI. The V and J ends lost 8 bases and 6 bases, in that order; junction bases with no gene match: 7. CDR3 length: 13 amino acids. The CDR3 coding sequence is TGTGCCAGCGGGGACAGGGCTTTCAATGGCTACACCTTC. This sequence encodes CASGDRAFNGYTF. Full variable domain (outside the CDR3, taken from reference TRBV2 and TRBJ1-2): EPEVTQTPSHQVTQMGQEVILRCVPISNHLYFYWYRQILGQKVEFLVSFYNNEISEKSEIFDDQFSVERPDGSNFTLKIRSTKLEDSAMYFCASGDRAFNGYTFGSGTRLTVV.

The chain joins TRBV28 to TRBJ2-1, with 9 bases that match TRBD1. V was pared by 4 bases and J by 4 bases, with 11 bases of the junction left unmatched. Germline loops: CDR1 MDHEN, CDR2 SYDVKM. The CDR3 has 17 residues. The CDR3 DNA reads TGTGCCAGCAGTTCCCCGACAGGGGGAACGGAATACAATGAGCAGTTCTTC. Its translation is CASSSPTGGTEYNEQFF.

CDR3 loop: CAISGQTYGDYGYTF. Written as DNA, the CDR3 is TGTGCCATCAGTGGGCAGACCTACGGAGACTATGGCTACACCTTC. The chain employs TRBV10-3 and TRBJ1-2; D not certain. Trimming removed 4 bases from V and 3 bases from J, with 15 bases in between. Germline V gene lookup returns CDR1 ENHRY and CDR2 SYGVKD. There are 15 residues in the CDR3.

The chain combines TRBV25-1 with TRBJ2-3, with 8 bases aligning to TRBD2. Per the germline V gene, CDR1 is MGHDK and CDR2 is SYGVNS. CDR3 length: 16 residues. Germline trimming cut 4 bases from V and 3 bases from J; bases unmatched to any gene: 9. DNA for the CDR3: TGTGCCAGCAGTGTCCGGCGGGGGGTCGGGACAGATACGCAGTATTTT. This encodes CASSVRRGVGTDTQYF.

The chain combines TRBV7-9 with TRBJ1-3; D is uncertain. Germline assignment: CDR1 SEHNR and CDR2 FQNEAQ (reference sequence). V was clipped by 5 bases and J by 0 bases, with 11 bases between them. The CDR3 contains 15 residues. The CDR3 loop reads CASSPPGNSGNTIYF. The CDR3 DNA reads as TGTGCCAGCAGCCCGCCCGGGAACTCTGGAAACACCATATATTTT.

The chain has TRBV2 and TRBJ1-4; perhaps TRBD1 as D (6 bases). Germline V CDR1 and CDR2: SNHLY, FYNNEI. This CDR3 is 13 amino acids long. V was clipped by 0 bases and J by 11 bases, with 10 bases between them. The CDR3 loop reads CASSEAPQGKLFF. The CDR3 bases are TGTGCCAGCAGTGAAGCCCCCCAGGGGAAACTGTTTTTT.

The V gene is TRBV5-6, the J gene TRBJ2-7; 10 positions match TRBD1. From germline, CDR1 is SGHDT and CDR2 YYEEEE. The CDR3 runs 15 residues. V was clipped by 5 bases and J by 4 bases; unmatched bases: 9. CDR3 residues: CASRSPGQGLYEQYV. The CDR3 DNA reads TGTGCCAGCAGGTCGCCGGGACAGGGGCTTTACGAGCAGTACGTC.